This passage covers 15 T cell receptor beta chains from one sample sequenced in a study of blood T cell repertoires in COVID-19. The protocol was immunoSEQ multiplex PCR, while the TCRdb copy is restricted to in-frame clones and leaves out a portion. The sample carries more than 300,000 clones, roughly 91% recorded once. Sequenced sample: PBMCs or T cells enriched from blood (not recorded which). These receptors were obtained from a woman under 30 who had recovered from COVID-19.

The DNA of the CDR3 is TGTGCTAGTGGTTCAGGACAGGGGGACACTGAAGCTTTCTTT. It specifies CASGSGQGDTEAFF. This chain links TRBV12-5 with TRBJ1-1, with 10 nucleotides matching TRBD1. The CDR3 loop spans 14 amino acids. V shed 4 bases and J 3 bases; nucleotides not matched to a gene: 2. CDR1 and CDR2 from the germline V gene are LGHNT and FRNRAP. The variable domain in full, with the rest retrieved from reference TRBV12-5 and TRBJ1-1, is DARVTQTPRHKVTEMGQEVTMRCQPILGHNTVFWYRQTMMQGLELLAYFRNRAPLDDSGMPKDRFSAEMPDATLATLKIQPSEPRDSAVYFCASGSGQGDTEAFFGQGTRLTVV.

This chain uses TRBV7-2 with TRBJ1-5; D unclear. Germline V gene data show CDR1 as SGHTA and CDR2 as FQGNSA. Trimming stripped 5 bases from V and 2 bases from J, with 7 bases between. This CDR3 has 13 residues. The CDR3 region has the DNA TGTGCCAGCAGCACTTTTGGCAATCAGCCCCAGCATTTT. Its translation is CASSTFGNQPQHF.

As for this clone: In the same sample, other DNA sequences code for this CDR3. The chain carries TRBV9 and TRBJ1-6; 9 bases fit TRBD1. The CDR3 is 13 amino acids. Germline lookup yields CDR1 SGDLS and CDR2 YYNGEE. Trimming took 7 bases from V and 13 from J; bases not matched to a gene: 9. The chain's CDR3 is CASSPGQGTPLHF. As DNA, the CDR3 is TGTGCCAGCTCGCCGGGACAGGGTACGCCCCTCCACTTT.

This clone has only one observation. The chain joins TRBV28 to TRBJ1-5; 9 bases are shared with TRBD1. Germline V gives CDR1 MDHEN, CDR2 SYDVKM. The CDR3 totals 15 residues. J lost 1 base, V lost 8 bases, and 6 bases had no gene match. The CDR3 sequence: CASRDREWSNQPQHF. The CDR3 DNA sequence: TGTGCCAGCCGGGACAGGGAATGGAGCAATCAGCCCCAGCATTTT.

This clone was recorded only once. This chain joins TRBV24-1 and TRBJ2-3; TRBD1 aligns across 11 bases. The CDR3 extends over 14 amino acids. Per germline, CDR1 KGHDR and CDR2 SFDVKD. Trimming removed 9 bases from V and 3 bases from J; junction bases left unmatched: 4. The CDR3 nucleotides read TGTGCCACCCAAGGGACAGGGGGGACAGATACGCAGTATTTT. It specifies CATQGTGGTDTQYF.

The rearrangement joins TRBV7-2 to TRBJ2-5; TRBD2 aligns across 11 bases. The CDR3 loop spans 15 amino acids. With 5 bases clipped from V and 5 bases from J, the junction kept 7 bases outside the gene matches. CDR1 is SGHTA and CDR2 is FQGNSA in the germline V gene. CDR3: CASSRLAGGSETQYF. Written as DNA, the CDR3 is TGTGCCAGCAGCCGGCTAGCGGGGGGTAGCGAGACCCAGTACTTC.

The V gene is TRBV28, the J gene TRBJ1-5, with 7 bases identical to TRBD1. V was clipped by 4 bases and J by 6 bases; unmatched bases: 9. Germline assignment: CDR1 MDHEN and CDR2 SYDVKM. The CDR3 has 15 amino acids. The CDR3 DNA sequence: TGTGCCAGCAGTTGGAGGGGGCTCAAACGTCAGCCCCAGCATTTT. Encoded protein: CASSWRGLKRQPQHF.

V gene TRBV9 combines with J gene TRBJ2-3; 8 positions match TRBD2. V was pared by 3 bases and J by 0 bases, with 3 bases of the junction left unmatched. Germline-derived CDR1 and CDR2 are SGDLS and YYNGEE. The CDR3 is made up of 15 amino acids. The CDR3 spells CASSAGGTSTDTQYF. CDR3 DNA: TGTGCCAGCAGCGCGGGAGGGACTAGCACAGATACGCAGTATTTT. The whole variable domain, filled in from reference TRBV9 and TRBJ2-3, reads DSGVTQTPKHLITATGQRVTLRCSPRSGDLSVYWYQQSLDQGLQFLIQYYNGEERAKGNILERFSAQQFPDLHSELNLSSLELGDSALYFCASSAGGTSTDTQYFGPGTRLTVL.

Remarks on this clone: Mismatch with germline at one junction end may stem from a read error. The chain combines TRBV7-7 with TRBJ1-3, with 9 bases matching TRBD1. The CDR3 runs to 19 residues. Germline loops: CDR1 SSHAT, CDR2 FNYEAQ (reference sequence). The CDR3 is CASSPGTGRRGSNGNTIYF. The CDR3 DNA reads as TGTGCTAGCAGCCCCGGGACAGGGAGAAGGGGGAGTAATGGAAACACCATATATTTT.

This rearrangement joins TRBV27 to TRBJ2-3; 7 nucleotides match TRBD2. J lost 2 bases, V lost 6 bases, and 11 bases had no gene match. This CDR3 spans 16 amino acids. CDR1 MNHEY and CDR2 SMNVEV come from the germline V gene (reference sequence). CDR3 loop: CASRKLLAAFTDTQYF. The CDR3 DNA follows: TGTGCCAGCAGGAAACTCCTAGCGGCCTTCACAGATACGCAGTATTTT.

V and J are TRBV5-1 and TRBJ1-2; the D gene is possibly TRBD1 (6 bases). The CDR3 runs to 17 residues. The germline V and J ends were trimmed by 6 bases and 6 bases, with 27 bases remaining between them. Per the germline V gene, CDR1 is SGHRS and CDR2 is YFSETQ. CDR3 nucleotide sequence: TGCGCCAGCACCGACCTCGGGGGGCTGGGCCAGAGGGATGGCTACACCTTC. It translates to CASTDLGGLGQRDGYTF.

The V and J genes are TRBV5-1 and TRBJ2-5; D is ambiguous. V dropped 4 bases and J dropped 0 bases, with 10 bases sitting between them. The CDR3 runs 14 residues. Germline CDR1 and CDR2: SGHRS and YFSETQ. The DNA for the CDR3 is TGCGCCAGCAGCCCCGGGTCGTACCAAGAGACCCAGTACTTC. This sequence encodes CASSPGSYQETQYF. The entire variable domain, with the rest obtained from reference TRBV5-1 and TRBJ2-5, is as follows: KAGVTQTPRYLIKTRGQQVTLSCSPISGHRSVSWYQQTPGQGLQFLFEYFSETQRNKGNFPGRFSGRQFSNSRSEMNVSTLELGDSALYLCASSPGSYQETQYFGPGTRLLVL.

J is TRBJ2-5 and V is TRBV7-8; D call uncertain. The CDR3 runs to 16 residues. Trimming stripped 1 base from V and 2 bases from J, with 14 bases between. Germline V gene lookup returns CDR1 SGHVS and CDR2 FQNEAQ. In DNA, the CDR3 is TGTGCCAGCAGCTTAGGATCGAGCGCGATACAAGAGACCCAGTACTTC. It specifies CASSLGSSAIQETQYF.

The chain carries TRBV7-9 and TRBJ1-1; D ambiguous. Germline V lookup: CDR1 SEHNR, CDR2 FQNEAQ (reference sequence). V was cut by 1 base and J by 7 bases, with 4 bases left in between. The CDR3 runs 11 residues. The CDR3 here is CASSLGREAFF. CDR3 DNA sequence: TGTGCCAGCAGCTTAGGTCGTGAAGCTTTCTTT.

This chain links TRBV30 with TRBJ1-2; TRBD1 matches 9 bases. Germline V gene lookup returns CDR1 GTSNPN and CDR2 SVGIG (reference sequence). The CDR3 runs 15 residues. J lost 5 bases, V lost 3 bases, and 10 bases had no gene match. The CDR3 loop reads CAWSESGTGRYGYTF. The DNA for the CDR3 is TGTGCCTGGAGCGAATCCGGGACAGGGCGTTATGGCTACACCTTC. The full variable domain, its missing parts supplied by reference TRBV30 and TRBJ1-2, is SQTIHQWPATLVQPVGSPLSLECTVEGTSNPNLYWYRQAAGRGLQLLFYSVGIGQISSEVPQNLSASRPQDRQFILSSKKLLLSDSGFYLCAWSESGTGRYGYTFGSGTRLTVV.